A single sample is the source of the 6 T cell receptor beta chains below, sequenced in a study of T-cell memory formation after mild COVID-19. MiXCR was run by TCRdb on the 5' RACE reads, yielding one entry per CDR3 protein. Of roughly 600,000 distinct CDR3 sequences listed, over 15% are singletons. The sample consisted of PBMCs or a T cell subset sorted from them (not recorded which). The receptors here all came from an adult woman who had mild COVID-19 (a few samples of this study predate the infection). Cell type and time point are not known.

The J gene is TRBJ1-1, the V gene TRBV7-9, with 10 bases aligning to TRBD1. J was trimmed by 3 bases and V by 3 bases; bases with no gene match: 4. Germline V gives CDR1 SEHNR, CDR2 FQNEAQ (reference sequence). The CDR3 has 15 amino acids. The CDR3 here is CASSLGTGVDTEAFF. CDR3 sequence (DNA): TGTGCCAGCAGCTTGGGGACAGGGGTAGACACTGAAGCTTTCTTT.

The chain recombines TRBV6-5 with TRBJ2-1; D is unclear. The germline V gene encodes CDR1 MNHEY and CDR2 SVGAGI. The length of the CDR3 is 14 residues. V lost 5 bases and J 5 bases, leaving 13 bases between the germline ends. In DNA, the CDR3 is TGTGCCAGCAGTCTAGTTTCATCGGACAATGAGCAGTTCTTC. Its protein is CASSLVSSDNEQFF.

This clonotype turned up a few times. This rearrangement joins TRBV12-3 or TRBV12-4 to TRBJ2-3; possible D gene TRBD2, 7 bases. The CDR3 consists of 17 residues. The germline V and J ends were trimmed by 6 bases and 2 bases, with 21 bases remaining between them. The CDR3 nucleotides read TGTGCCAGCAGCCCCATCCGGCGGGGGCTTATCACAGATACGCAGTATTTT. Its protein is CASSPIRRGLITDTQYF.

The chain couples TRBV20-1 to TRBJ2-2; no clear D gene. The CDR3 is 13 amino acids. Looked up from germline, CDR1 is DFQATT and CDR2 is SNEGSKA (reference sequence). V lost 0 bases and J lost 7, with 9 bases in between. The CDR3 DNA follows: TGCAGTGCTAGAGATACTTTGCACGGGGAGCTGTTTTTT. It specifies CSARDTLHGELFF.

V and J are TRBV20-1 and TRBJ2-3, with unresolved D. The CDR3 runs to 13 residues. CDR1 and CDR2 from the germline V gene are DFQATT and SNEGSKA (reference sequence). With 0 bases removed from V and 1 base from J, the gap between germline ends came to 5 bases. As DNA, the CDR3 is TGCAGTGCTAGAGATTCCCGCACAGATACGCAGTATTTT. It codes for CSARDSRTDTQYF.

The J gene is TRBJ2-2, the V gene TRBV20-1; D is undetermined. CDR3 length: 13 amino acids. Germline assignment: CDR1 DFQATT and CDR2 SNEGSKA (reference sequence). Trimming stripped 5 bases from V and 4 bases from J, with 11 bases between. The CDR3 region is CSALRLTTGELFF. As DNA, the CDR3 is TGCAGTGCTTTACGATTAACCACCGGGGAGCTGTTTTTT.